This is a list of T cell receptor beta chains from one sample in a study of beta chain features in type 1 diabetes. Assay used: immunoSEQ multiplex PCR; TCRdb lists only in-frame clones, some missing. This sample has 360,000 or so clones, with roughly 21% found just once. The sample comprised naive CD4+ T cells from blood. Source of these receptors: a woman aged 18-29 years in good health. Each CDR3 is given with its conserved first and last residue. The order of the fields is CDR3 protein, CDR3 DNA, D gene, V gene, J gene, clone size. D genes are given only for firm matches. Clone size is stated in some rows and not others, as once, few, many or a class when expanded.

CDR3: CAWSVGGGENIQYF
DNA: TGTGCCTGGAGTGTTGGCGGGGGGGAAAACATTCAGTACTTC
D: TRBD2
V: TRBV30
J: TRBJ2-4
size: .

CDR3: CASSRGQYNEQFF
DNA: TGTGCCAGCAGCCGGGGACAGTACAATGAGCAGTTCTTC
D: TRBD1
V: TRBV6-5
J: TRBJ2-1
size: few

CDR3: CASSPGRTSGSREQFF
DNA: TGCGCCAGCAGCCCGGGGCGGACTAGCGGGAGTCGAGAGCAGTTCTTC
D: TRBD2
V: TRBV5-1
J: TRBJ2-1
size: few

CDR3: CASRQLGLGETQYF
DNA: TGTGCCAGCAGGCAACTAGGATTGGGGGAGACCCAGTACTTC
D: .
V: TRBV7-8
J: TRBJ2-5
size: .

CDR3: CASSPGLITDTQYF
DNA: TGTGCCAGCTCACCTGGACTGATCACAGATACGCAGTATTTT
D: .
V: TRBV18
J: TRBJ2-3
size: few

CDR3: CAWSVFGLSTQYF
DNA: TGTGCCTGGAGTGTATTTGGGCTATCCACGCAGTATTTT
D: .
V: TRBV30
J: TRBJ2-3
size: few

CDR3: CAWSALAGGPSTQYF
DNA: TGTGCCTGGAGCGCCCTAGCGGGAGGGCCAAGTACGCAGTATTTT
D: TRBD2
V: TRBV30
J: TRBJ2-3
size: .

CDR3: CASSIRRGEQFF
DNA: TGTGCCAGCAGCATTAGGAGGGGCGAGCAGTTCTTC
D: .
V: TRBV11-1
J: TRBJ2-1
size: .

CDR3: CASSLLTDTQYF
DNA: TGCGCCAGCAGCTTGTTAACAGATACGCAGTATTTT
D: .
V: TRBV5-1
J: TRBJ2-3
size: .

CDR3: CASSPTSGSSYEQYF
DNA: TGTGCCAGCAGTCCTACTAGCGGGAGCTCCTACGAGCAGTACTTC
D: TRBD2
V: TRBV5-4
J: TRBJ2-7
size: few

CDR3: CASSFRTGDNNEQFF
DNA: TGTGCCAGCAGCTTTAGGACAGGGGACAACAATGAGCAGTTCTTC
D: TRBD1
V: TRBV13
J: TRBJ2-1
size: .

CDR3: CSGSSGASTDTQYF
DNA: TGCAGCGGATCTAGCGGTGCTAGCACAGATACGCAGTATTTT
D: TRBD2
V: TRBV29-1
J: TRBJ2-3
size: few

CDR3: CASSDYPRYNEQFF
DNA: TGTGCCAGCAGTGATTACCCGAGATACAATGAGCAGTTCTTC
D: .
V: TRBV6-1
J: TRBJ2-1
size: .

CDR3: CASTSGYTDTQYF
DNA: TGTGCCAGCACTAGCGGGTACACAGATACGCAGTATTTT
D: TRBD2
V: TRBV13
J: TRBJ2-3
size: .

CDR3: CASSSGQPRANEKLFF
DNA: TGTGCCAGCTCATCGGGACAGCCGAGGGCTAATGAAAAACTGTTTTTT
D: TRBD1
V: TRBV18
J: TRBJ1-4
size: .

CDR3: CASSPTGGGSSTDTQYF
DNA: TGCGCCAGCAGCCCGACAGGGGGTGGCAGTAGCACAGATACGCAGTATTTT
D: TRBD1
V: TRBV4-1
J: TRBJ2-3
size: few

CDR3: CASSSDYGYTF
DNA: TGTGCCAGCAGCTCCGACTATGGCTACACCTTC
D: .
V: TRBV5-6
J: TRBJ1-2
size: .

CDR3: CSVVGGLNTEAFF
DNA: TGCAGCGTTGTAGGGGGATTGAACACTGAAGCTTTCTTT
D: .
V: TRBV29-1
J: TRBJ1-1
size: .

CDR3: CASSFRDKSGSGANVLTF
DNA: TGCGCCAGCAGCTTCAGGGATAAATCTGGCTCTGGGGCCAACGTCCTGACTTTC
D: .
V: TRBV5-1
J: TRBJ2-6
size: .

CDR3: CASSQDGSGVRIEQYF
DNA: TGCGCCAGCAGCCAAGATGGGTCGGGAGTCAGAATCGAGCAGTACTTC
D: .
V: TRBV4-1
J: TRBJ2-7
size: .

CDR3: CAWSLAYEQYF
DNA: TGTGCCTGGAGCTTAGCCTACGAGCAGTACTTC
D: .
V: TRBV30
J: TRBJ2-7
size: .

CDR3: CAIQATGEAYEQYF
DNA: TGTGCCATCCAGGCGACAGGGGAAGCCTACGAGCAGTACTTC
D: TRBD1
V: TRBV10-3
J: TRBJ2-7
size: .

CDR3: CASGLVRGLTSQADTQYF
DNA: TGTGCTAGTGGTTTGGTACGGGGATTGACATCCCAAGCAGATACGCAGTATTTT
D: .
V: TRBV12-5
J: TRBJ2-3
size: .

CDR3: CASSLAGGRSSYNEQFF
DNA: TGTGCCAGCAGCTTAGCGGGCGGGAGGAGCTCCTACAATGAGCAGTTCTTC
D: TRBD2
V: TRBV7-9
J: TRBJ2-1
size: .

CDR3: CASSLGTNAPQYF
DNA: TGTGCCAGCTCCCTTGGGACAAACGCTCCGCAGTACTTC
D: .
V: TRBV18
J: TRBJ2-7
size: few

CDR3: CASSSVLNTEAFF
DNA: TGTGCCAGCAGTTCTGTCTTGAACACTGAAGCTTTCTTT
D: .
V: TRBV5-4
J: TRBJ1-1
size: .

CDR3: CASRSTGGQETQYF
DNA: TGTGCCAGCAGATCGACAGGGGGCCAAGAGACCCAGTACTTC
D: TRBD1
V: TRBV6-6
J: TRBJ2-5
size: few

CDR3: CASSRSRGGTGELFF
DNA: TGCGCCAGCAGCCGTTCGAGGGGAGGCACCGGGGAGCTGTTTTTT
D: .
V: TRBV4-1
J: TRBJ2-2
size: .

CDR3: CASSLAGSAGKLFF
DNA: TGTGCCAGCAGCTTGGCGGGATCGGCAGGAAAACTGTTTTTT
D: .
V: TRBV5-4
J: TRBJ1-4
size: .

CDR3: CASSELTSQETQYF
DNA: TGTGCCAGCAGTGAATTAACCAGCCAAGAGACCCAGTACTTC
D: .
V: TRBV2
J: TRBJ2-5
size: .

CDR3: CASSLSGFSNYGYTF
DNA: TGTGCCAGCAGTTTATCGGGCTTCAGTAACTATGGCTACACCTTC
D: .
V: TRBV27
J: TRBJ1-2
size: few

CDR3: CASSLIPTDTQYF
DNA: TGTGCCAGCAGCTTAATCCCAACAGATACGCAGTATTTT
D: .
V: TRBV11-2
J: TRBJ2-3
size: .

CDR3: CAWSQGAGNTIYF
DNA: TGTGCCTGGAGTCAGGGGGCTGGAAACACCATATATTTT
D: TRBD1
V: TRBV30
J: TRBJ1-3
size: few